A selection of T cell receptor beta chains follows, all from one sample in a study of technical replicates of blood from a few donors. TCRdb keeps only in-frame clones here, not all; method: immunoSEQ multiplex PCR. The repertoire holds around 80,000 clones, with roughly 98% as singletons. The sample consisted of T cells isolated from PBMCs. Every receptor here comes from a human donor in good health. The CDR3 runs from the conserved cysteine through the conserved F or W. D genes are given only for firm matches. Part of the rows lack a size; the others show once, few, many or a class for expanded clones.

>.|TRBV28|.|TRBJ2-7
CATGLYEQYF
TGTGCCACCGGACTTTACGAGCAGTACTTC
>.|TRBV4-1|.|TRBJ2-5
CASSQGLAAETQYF
TGCGCCAGCAGCCAAGGACTCGCGGCGGAGACCCAGTACTTC
>.|TRBV5-8|.|TRBJ2-1
CASSTETGWSSYNEQFF
TGTGCCAGCAGCACCGAGACAGGTTGGTCCTCCTACAATGAGCAGTTCTTC
>.|TRBV4-1|TRBD1|TRBJ2-5
CASSPGDRQETQYF
TGCGCCAGCAGCCCCGGGGACAGACAAGAGACCCAGTACTTC
>.|TRBV6-1|.|TRBJ2-7
CASSVYREGYEQYF
TGTGCCAGCAGTGTATACAGGGAAGGCTACGAGCAGTACTTC
>once|TRBV4-1|TRBD2|TRBJ2-7
CASSQGPRLAGGASYEQYF
TGCGCCAGCAGCCAAGGGCCGCGACTAGCGGGGGGGGCCTCCTACGAGCAGTACTTC
>.|TRBV7-2|.|TRBJ2-7
CASRQEGYEQYF
TGTGCCAGCAGACAGGAGGGTTACGAGCAGTACTTC
>.|TRBV2|.|TRBJ2-5
CASSGHSEGETQYF
TGTGCCAGCAGTGGTCACAGTGAGGGAGAGACCCAGTACTTC
>.|TRBV19|.|TRBJ1-1
CASSISQGGTEAFF
TGTGCCAGTAGTATTTCTCAGGGAGGCACTGAAGCTTTCTTT
>.|TRBV9|TRBD1|TRBJ2-5
CASNLNWTGSYQETQYF
TGTGCCAGCAACCTAAACTGGACAGGGAGCTACCAAGAGACCCAGTACTTC
>.|TRBV7-9|.|TRBJ1-2
CASSPEARYYGYTF
TGTGCCAGCAGCCCCGAGGCCCGGTACTATGGCTACACCTTC
>.|TRBV4-1|.|TRBJ2-7
CASSQVQGNYEQYF
TGCGCCAGCAGCCAAGTCCAGGGCAACTACGAGCAGTACTTC
>.|TRBV27|.|TRBJ1-1
CASSLFQTNTEAFF
TGTGCCAGCAGTTTATTCCAAACTAACACTGAAGCTTTCTTT
>.|TRBV27|.|TRBJ2-3
CASSLRARGTDTQYF
TGTGCCAGCAGCTTAAGGGCCAGGGGCACAGATACGCAGTATTTT
>.|TRBV10-2|.|TRBJ2-1
CASSEGGPNEQFF
TGCGCCAGCAGTGAGGGTGGCCCCAATGAGCAGTTCTTC
>.|TRBV30|.|TRBJ1-1
CAWSVSMNTEAFF
TGTGCCTGGAGTGTGAGCATGAACACTGAAGCTTTCTTT
>.|TRBV5-1|.|TRBJ2-1
CASSLSTGGGMNEQFF
TGCGCCAGCAGCTTATCCACTGGTGGGGGGATGAATGAGCAGTTCTTC
>.|TRBV7-9|TRBD2|TRBJ2-1
CASSSTGLAGPLSYNEQFF
TGTGCCAGCAGCTCGACGGGACTAGCGGGTCCCCTCTCCTACAATGAGCAGTTCTTC
>.|TRBV18|TRBD1|TRBJ1-1
CASSPQGAGMNTEAFF
TGTGCCAGCTCACCACAGGGGGCTGGCATGAACACTGAAGCTTTCTTT
>.|TRBV6-5|.|TRBJ1-4
CASRSWQGVEKLFF
TGTGCCAGCAGGAGTTGGCAAGGGGTTGAAAAACTGTTTTTT
>once|TRBV6-5|.|TRBJ2-1
CASSYSVGVHGIF
TGTGCCAGCAGTTACTCTGTTGGGGTCCACGGGATCTTC
>.|TRBV4-1|.|TRBJ1-5
CASSRTGTPSNQPQHF
TGCGCCAGCAGCCGCACCGGGACACCGTCCAATCAGCCCCAGCATTTT
>.|TRBV5-4|.|TRBJ1-2
CASSPAPEDYGYTF
TGTGCCAGCAGCCCCGCTCCCGAGGACTATGGCTACACCTTC
>few|TRBV10-1|.|TRBJ1-1
CASSFMNTEAFF
TGCGCCAGCAGTTTTATGAACACTGAAGCTTTCTTT
>.|TRBV7-8|.|TRBJ1-2
CASNGRGNYGYTF
TGTGCCAGCAACGGCAGGGGAAACTATGGCTACACCTTC
>.|TRBV7-9|TRBD2|TRBJ2-7
CASSLSSGGTYEQYF
TGTGCCAGCAGCTTATCTAGCGGGGGAACTTACGAGCAGTACTTC
>.|TRBV28|TRBD1|TRBJ1-2
CASSRETGRFYGYTF
TGTGCCAGCAGTCGCGAGACAGGGCGGTTCTATGGCTACACCTTC
>.|TRBV9|.|TRBJ1-1
CASSVGGTENTEAFF
TGTGCCAGCAGCGTAGGCGGAACGGAGAACACTGAAGCTTTCTTT
>.|TRBV29-1|.|TRBJ1-1
CSVRWAVAGNTEAFF
TGCAGCGTACGATGGGCCGTTGCGGGAAACACTGAAGCTTTCTTT
>.|TRBV4-1|.|TRBJ1-1
CASSQVGGFAFF
TGCGCCAGCAGCCAAGTGGGGGGGTTTGCTTTCTTT
>.|TRBV5-1|.|TRBJ1-1
CASSLGDSEPEAFF
TGCGCCAGCAGCTTGGGCGACAGTGAGCCTGAAGCTTTCTTT
>.|TRBV4-1|TRBD2|TRBJ2-1
CASSPWGGRDYNEQFF
TGCGCCAGCAGCCCATGGGGCGGGAGGGATTACAATGAGCAGTTCTTC
>.|TRBV10-1|TRBD1|TRBJ1-2
CASRGRRDRNGYTF
TGCGCCAGCAGGGGAAGGAGGGACAGGAATGGCTACACCTTC
>.|TRBV29-1|.|TRBJ2-6
CSVEDPLASGANVLTF
TGCAGCGTTGAAGACCCCCTGGCCTCTGGGGCCAACGTCCTGACTTTC
>once|TRBV5-4|TRBD1|TRBJ1-1
CASSVTGGAEAFF
TGTGCCAGCAGCGTAACAGGGGGAGCTGAAGCTTTCTTT
>once|TRBV6-1|.|TRBJ1-2
CASRYNQGYGYTF
TGTGCCAGCAGGTACAATCAGGGATATGGCTACACCTTC
>.|TRBV28|.|TRBJ2-2
CASTNLQNTGELFF
TGTGCCAGCACTAACCTTCAGAACACCGGGGAGCTGTTTTTT
>.|TRBV4-1|TRBD1|TRBJ1-5
CASSQGSDRVNQPQHF
TGCGCCAGCAGCCAAGGCTCGGACAGGGTTAATCAGCCCCAGCATTTT
>.|TRBV30|.|TRBJ1-1
CAWSTGSAEAFF
TGTGCCTGGAGCACAGGTTCGGCTGAAGCTTTCTTT
>.|TRBV6-6|.|TRBJ2-1
CASSTQNEQFF
TGTGCCAGCTCCACCCAGAATGAGCAGTTCTTC
>.|TRBV5-6|TRBD2|TRBJ2-1
CASSSWTSGSYNEQFF
TGTGCCAGCAGCTCCTGGACTAGCGGATCCTACAATGAGCAGTTCTTC
>.|TRBV10-3|TRBD1|TRBJ2-2
CAISDFRDRGSPGELFF
TGTGCCATCAGTGATTTCCGGGACAGGGGATCTCCCGGGGAGCTGTTTTTT
>.|TRBV6-5|TRBD1|TRBJ2-7
CASSYFGTGDNEQYF
TGTGCCAGCAGTTACTTTGGGACAGGGGACAACGAGCAGTACTTC
>.|TRBV6-1|.|TRBJ1-5
CASRGGAEYQPQHF
TGTGCCAGCAGGGGAGGGGCCGAATATCAGCCCCAGCATTTT
>.|TRBV11-3|.|TRBJ2-2
CASSFPAVGAGTGELFF
TGTGCCAGCAGCTTCCCCGCGGTGGGAGCTGGCACCGGGGAGCTGTTTTTT
>.|TRBV7-6|.|TRBJ2-3
CASSSPGGREVDTQYF
TGTGCCAGCAGCTCACCCGGGGGTAGAGAGGTAGATACGCAGTATTTT
>.|TRBV14|.|TRBJ2-1
CASSQDSGNYNEQFF
TGTGCCAGCAGCCAAGACAGCGGTAACTACAATGAGCAGTTCTTC
>.|TRBV27|.|TRBJ1-2
CASSSWGDPGYTF
TGTGCCAGCAGTTCGTGGGGGGACCCTGGCTACACCTTC
>.|TRBV27|TRBD1|TRBJ2-2
CASSKAGGAALTLFF
TGTGCCAGCAGTAAGGCAGGGGGCGCGGCCTTGACCCTGTTTTTT
>.|TRBV19|TRBD2|TRBJ2-7
CASSIGLAGVEQYF
TGTGCCAGTAGTATAGGGCTAGCGGGAGTCGAGCAGTACTTC
>.|TRBV27|.|TRBJ2-7
CASSWRGDLYEQYF
TGTGCCAGCAGTTGGAGGGGAGACCTCTACGAGCAGTACTTC
>.|TRBV6-6|.|TRBJ1-3
CASTQHGAGNTIYF
TGTGCCAGCACACAACACGGGGCTGGAAACACCATATATTTT
>once|TRBV20-1|.|TRBJ1-2
CSAGAGGGYTF
TGCAGTGCTGGAGCCGGCGGGGGCTACACCTTC
>.|TRBV6-6|.|TRBJ2-2
CASTRTGELFF
TGTGCCAGCACTCGCACCGGGGAGCTGTTTTTT
>.|TRBV29-1|TRBD1|TRBJ2-1
CSVEGQGGNEQFF
TGCAGCGTTGAGGGACAGGGAGGCAATGAGCAGTTCTTC
>.|TRBV7-3|.|TRBJ1-2
CASSFGKNYGYTF
TGTGCCAGCAGCTTCGGGAAAAACTATGGCTACACCTTC
>.|TRBV7-2|TRBD2|TRBJ2-1
CASSLVGTSGVYNEQFF
TGTGCCAGCAGCTTAGTAGGGACTAGCGGGGTGTACAATGAGCAGTTCTTC
>.|TRBV28|TRBD1|TRBJ1-2
CASSFRQFSGTGGRYGYTF
TGTGCCAGCAGTTTCCGCCAATTCTCCGGGACAGGGGGCCGGTATGGCTACACCTTC